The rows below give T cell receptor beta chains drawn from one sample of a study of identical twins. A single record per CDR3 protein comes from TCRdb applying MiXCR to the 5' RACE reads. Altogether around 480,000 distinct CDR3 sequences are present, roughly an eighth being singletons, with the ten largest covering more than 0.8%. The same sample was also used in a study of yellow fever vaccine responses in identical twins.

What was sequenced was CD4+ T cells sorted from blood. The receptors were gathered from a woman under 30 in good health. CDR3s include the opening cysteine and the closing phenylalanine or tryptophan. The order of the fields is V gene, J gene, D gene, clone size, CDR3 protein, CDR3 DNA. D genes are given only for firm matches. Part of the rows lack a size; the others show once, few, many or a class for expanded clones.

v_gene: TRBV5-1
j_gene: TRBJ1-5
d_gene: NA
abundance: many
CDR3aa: CASSLEGGSNQPQHF
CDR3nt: TGCGCCAGCAGCTTGGAAGGGGGAAGCAATCAGCCCCAGCATTTT

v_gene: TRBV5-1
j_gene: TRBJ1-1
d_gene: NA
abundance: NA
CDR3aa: CASLNPWEDTEAFF
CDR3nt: TGCGCCAGCCTAAATCCCTGGGAGGACACTGAAGCTTTCTTT

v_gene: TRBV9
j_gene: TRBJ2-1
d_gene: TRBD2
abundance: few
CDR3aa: CASSERVAGAWGTEQFF
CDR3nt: TGTGCCAGCAGTGAACGGGTAGCGGGGGCCTGGGGTACTGAGCAGTTCTTC

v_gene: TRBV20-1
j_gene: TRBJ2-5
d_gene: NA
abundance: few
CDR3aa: CSAIPNQETQYF
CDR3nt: TGCAGTGCTATCCCAAACCAAGAGACCCAGTACTTC

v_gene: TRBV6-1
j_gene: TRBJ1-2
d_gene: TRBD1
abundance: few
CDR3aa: CASRTTSLRTGGDGYTF
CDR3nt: TGTGCCAGCAGAACAACCTCTTTGAGAACAGGGGGCGATGGCTACACCTTC

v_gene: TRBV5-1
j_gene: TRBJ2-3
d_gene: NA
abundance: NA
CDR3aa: CASSLGAVDTQYF
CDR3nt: TGCGCCAGCAGCTTGGGAGCCGTAGATACGCAGTATTTT

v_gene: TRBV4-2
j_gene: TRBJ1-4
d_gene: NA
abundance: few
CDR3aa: CASSQEFLQPNEKLFF
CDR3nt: TGTGCCAGCAGCCAAGAGTTTCTACAGCCGAATGAAAAACTGTTTTTT

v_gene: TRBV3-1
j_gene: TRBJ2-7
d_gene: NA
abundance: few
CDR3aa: CASSQGVHEQYF
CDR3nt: TGTGCCAGCAGCCAGGGGGTCCACGAGCAGTACTTC

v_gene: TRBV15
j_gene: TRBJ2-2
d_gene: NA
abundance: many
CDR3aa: CATSRDLAANTGELFF
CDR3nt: TGTGCCACCAGCAGAGACCTAGCAGCGAACACCGGGGAGCTGTTTTTT

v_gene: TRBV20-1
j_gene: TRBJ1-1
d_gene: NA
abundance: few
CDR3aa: CSSLTTGTQEAFF
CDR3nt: TGCAGTTCACTTACTACAGGTACCCAGGAAGCTTTCTTT

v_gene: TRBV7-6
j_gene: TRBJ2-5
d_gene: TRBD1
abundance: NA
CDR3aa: CASSQKRTGGEVKTQYF
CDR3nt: TGTGCCAGCAGCCAGAAGAGGACAGGGGGCGAGGTCAAGACCCAGTACTTC

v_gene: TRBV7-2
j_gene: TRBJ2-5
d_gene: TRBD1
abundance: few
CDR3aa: CASSQVLGTGIRETQYF
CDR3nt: TGTGCCAGCAGCCAAGTGCTTGGGACAGGGATTCGAGAGACCCAGTACTTC

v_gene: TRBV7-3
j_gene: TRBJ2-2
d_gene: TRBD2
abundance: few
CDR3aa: CASSSGGNTGELFF
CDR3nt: TGTGCCAGCAGCTCGGGGGGGAACACCGGGGAGCTGTTTTTT

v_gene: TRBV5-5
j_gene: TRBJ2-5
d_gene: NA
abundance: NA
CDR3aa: CASSLRAGLIQETQYF
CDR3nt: TGTGCCAGCAGCTTGAGAGCTGGACTGATCCAAGAGACCCAGTACTTC

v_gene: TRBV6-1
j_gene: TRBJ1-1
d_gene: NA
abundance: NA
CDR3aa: CASSDLGTNTEAFF
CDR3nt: TGTGCCAGCAGTGATTTGGGAACTAACACTGAAGCTTTCTTT

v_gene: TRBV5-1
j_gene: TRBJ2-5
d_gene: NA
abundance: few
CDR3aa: CASSPTPKALVQETQYF
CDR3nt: TGCGCCAGCAGCCCGACCCCCAAGGCCCTCGTTCAAGAGACCCAGTACTTC

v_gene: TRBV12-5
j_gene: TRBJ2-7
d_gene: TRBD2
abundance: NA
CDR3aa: CARGGSYEQYF
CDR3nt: TGTGCTAGGGGGGGGTCCTACGAGCAGTACTTC

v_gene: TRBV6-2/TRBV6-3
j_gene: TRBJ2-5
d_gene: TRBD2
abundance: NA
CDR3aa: CASSYSLAGGQTQYF
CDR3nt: TGTGCCAGCAGTTACAGTCTAGCGGGAGGTCAGACCCAGTACTTC

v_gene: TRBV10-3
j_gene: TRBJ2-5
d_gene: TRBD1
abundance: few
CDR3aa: CAISENAGGQETQYF
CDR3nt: TGTGCCATCAGTGAGAATGCAGGGGGCCAAGAGACCCAGTACTTC